This T cell receptor beta chain was documented in a study of cytomegalovirus exposure and HLA in healthy donors. TCRdb keeps only in-frame clones here, not all; method: immunoSEQ multiplex PCR. The sample has 150,000 to 200,000 clones, around 90% seen once. This CDR3 spans 14 amino acids. Germline CDR1 SEHNR, CDR2 FQNEAQ (reference sequence). The ends lost 5 bases at V and 4 bases at J; junction bases unmatched: 7. While the first cohort had over 650 subjects, the donors belonged to the separate validation cohort of fewer than 150 subjects. The rearrangement uses TRBV7-9 and TRBJ1-2, with 7 bases that match TRBD1. The sequenced sample consisted of PBMCs. The sequence came from a woman aged 18 to 35 in good health and CMV-seropositive. Here the CDR3 DNA reads TGTGCCAGCAGCCCGACAGGGCCGACCTATGGCTACACCTTC. As protein: CASSPTGPTYGYTF.